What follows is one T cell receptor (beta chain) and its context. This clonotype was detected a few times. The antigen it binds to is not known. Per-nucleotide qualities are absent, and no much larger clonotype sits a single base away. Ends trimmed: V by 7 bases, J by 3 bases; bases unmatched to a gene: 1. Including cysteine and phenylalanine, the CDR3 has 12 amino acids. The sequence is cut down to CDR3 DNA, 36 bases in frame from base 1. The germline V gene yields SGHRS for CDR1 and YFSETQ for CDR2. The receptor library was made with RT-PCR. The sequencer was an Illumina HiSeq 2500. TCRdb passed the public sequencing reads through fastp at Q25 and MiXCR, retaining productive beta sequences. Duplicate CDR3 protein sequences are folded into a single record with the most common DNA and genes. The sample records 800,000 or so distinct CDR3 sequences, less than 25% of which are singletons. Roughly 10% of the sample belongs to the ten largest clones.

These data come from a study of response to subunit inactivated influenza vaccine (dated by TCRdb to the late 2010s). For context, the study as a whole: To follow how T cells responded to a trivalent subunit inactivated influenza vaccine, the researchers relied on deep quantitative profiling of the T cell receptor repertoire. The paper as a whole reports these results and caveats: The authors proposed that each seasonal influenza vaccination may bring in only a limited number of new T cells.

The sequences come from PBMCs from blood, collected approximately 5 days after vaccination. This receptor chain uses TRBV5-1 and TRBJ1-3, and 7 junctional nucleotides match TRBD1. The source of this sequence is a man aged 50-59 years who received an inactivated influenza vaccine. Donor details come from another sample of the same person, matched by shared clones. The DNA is TGCGCCAGCCAGGGGGATGGAAACACCATATATTTT. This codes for CASQGDGNTIYF.